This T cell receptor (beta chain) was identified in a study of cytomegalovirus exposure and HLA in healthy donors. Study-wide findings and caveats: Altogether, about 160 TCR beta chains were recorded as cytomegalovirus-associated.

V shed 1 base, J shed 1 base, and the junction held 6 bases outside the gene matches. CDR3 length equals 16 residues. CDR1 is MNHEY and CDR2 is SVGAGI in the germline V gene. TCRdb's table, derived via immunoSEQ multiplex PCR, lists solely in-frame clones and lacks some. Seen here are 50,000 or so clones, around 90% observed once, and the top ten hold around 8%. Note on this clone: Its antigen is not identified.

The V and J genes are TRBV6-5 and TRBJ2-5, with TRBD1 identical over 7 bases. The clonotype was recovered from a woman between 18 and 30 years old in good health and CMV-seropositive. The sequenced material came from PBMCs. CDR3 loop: CASSYFLGQAQETQYF. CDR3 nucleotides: TGTGCCAGCAGTTACTTTCTTGGACAGGCCCAAGAGACCCAGTACTTC.